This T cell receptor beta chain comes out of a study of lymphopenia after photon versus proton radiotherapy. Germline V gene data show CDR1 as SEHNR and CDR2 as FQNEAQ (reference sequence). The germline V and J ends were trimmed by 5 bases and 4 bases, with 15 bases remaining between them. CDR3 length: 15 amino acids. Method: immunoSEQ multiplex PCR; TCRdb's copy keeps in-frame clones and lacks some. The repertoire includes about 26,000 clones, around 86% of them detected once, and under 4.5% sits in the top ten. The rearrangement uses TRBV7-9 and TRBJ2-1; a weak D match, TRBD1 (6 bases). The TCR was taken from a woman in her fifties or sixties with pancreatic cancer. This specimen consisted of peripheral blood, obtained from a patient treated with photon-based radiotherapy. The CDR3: CASSPTGNGYNEQFF. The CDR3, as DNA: TGTGCCAGCAGCCCAACAGGGAATGGATACAATGAGCAGTTCTTC.